The clone carrying this T cell receptor beta chain was recorded a few times. Using immunoSEQ multiplex PCR, the repertoire was profiled, and TCRdb retains in-frame clones only, with some absent. The table has 250,000 to 300,000 clones, about nine tenths seen once. The data belong to a study of blood T cell repertoires in COVID-19. In germline, CDR1 is ENHRY, CDR2 SYGVKD. This CDR3 is built from 13 residues. V lost 4 bases, J lost 1 base, and 7 bases lay in between. The material sequenced was peripheral blood. This TCR was recovered from a woman aged 55-75 years with acute or convalescent COVID-19. The chain recombines TRBV10-3 with TRBJ1-1, with unresolved D. The CDR3 loop reads CAISAGRNTEAFF. As DNA, the CDR3 is TGTGCCATCAGTGCTGGCAGGAACACTGAAGCTTTCTTT.